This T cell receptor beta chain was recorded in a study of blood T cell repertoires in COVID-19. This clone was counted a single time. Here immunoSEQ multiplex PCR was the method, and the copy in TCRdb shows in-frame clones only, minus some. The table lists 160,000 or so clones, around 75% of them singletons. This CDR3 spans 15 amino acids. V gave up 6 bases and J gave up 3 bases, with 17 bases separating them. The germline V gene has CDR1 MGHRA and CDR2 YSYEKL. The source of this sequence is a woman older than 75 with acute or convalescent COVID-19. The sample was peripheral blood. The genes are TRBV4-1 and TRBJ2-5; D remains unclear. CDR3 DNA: TGCGCCAGCAGTCATTCCGGGTCGTCTAAAGAGACCCAGTACTTC. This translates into CASSHSGSSKETQYF.